Reported below is one TCR beta chain. The data stem from a study of blood T cell repertoires in COVID-19. About the study: COVID-19 samples, acute and convalescent, were from the United States, Italy and Spain.

V was cut by 0 bases and J by 0 bases, with 19 bases left in between. CDR1 WNHNN and CDR2 SYGVQD come from the germline V gene (reference sequence). The CDR3 is made up of 19 amino acids. The assay was immunoSEQ multiplex PCR, and TCRdb's table has in-frame clones only and misses some. The sample holds 40,000 or so clones, roughly 85% seen once. V is TRBV10-1 and J is TRBJ2-3; a weak D match, TRBD1 (6 bases). This receptor was taken from a man in his sixties with active COVID-19. The sample consisted of peripheral blood. CDR3 coding DNA: TGCGCCAGCAGTGAGTCGTGGGGGCGAGACCCAAGAAGCACAGATACGCAGTATTTT. This sequence encodes CASSESWGRDPRSTDTQYF.